One and the same sample provided the 17 T cell receptor beta chains below, sequenced in a study of T cells after yellow fever vaccination. TCRdb reanalysed the 5' RACE reads using MiXCR and keeps one entry per CDR3 protein. The sample consists of 250,000 or so distinct CDR3 sequences, 3.6% of them appearing once. Source: PBMCs, taken 15 days after the yellow fever booster vaccination. The receptors were gathered from a young man who received the YFV17D yellow fever vaccine.

The rearrangement links TRBV4-3 to TRBJ1-2; D call uncertain. Trimming shortened V by 1 base and J by 6 bases, and 9 bases separated the two germline ends. Germline assignment: CDR1 LGHNA and CDR2 YSLEER. The CDR3 has 13 amino acids. CDR3 in amino acids: CASSQAKGDGYTF. The DNA of the CDR3 is TGCGCCAGCAGCCAAGCCAAGGGCGATGGCTACACCTTC.

The table lists this clonotype with many counts. This sequence joins TRBV5-4 and TRBJ2-3; weak D call: TRBD1 (5 bases). V lost 0 bases, J lost 6 bases, and 8 bases lay in between. This CDR3 region has 13 residues. Per the germline V gene, CDR1 is SGHNT and CDR2 is YYREEE (reference sequence). CDR3 sequence reads: CASSLAKGDTQYF. CDR3 nucleotides: TGTGCCAGCAGCTTGGCAAAGGGGGATACGCAGTATTTT. Combining the CDR3 with reference TRBV5-4 and TRBJ2-3 gives the whole variable domain ETGVTQSPTHLIKTRGQQVTLRCSSQSGHNTVSWYQQALGQGPQFIFQYYREEENGRGNFPPRFSGLQFPNYSSELNVNALELDDSALYLCASSLAKGDTQYFGPGTRLTVL.

This clonotype has a count of ten or more. CDR3 protein: CASSLQGRGLHF. The CDR3 DNA reads as TGTGCCAGCAGCTTGCAGGGAAGGGGCCTCCACTTT. This chain links TRBV5-8 with TRBJ1-6; tentative D call: TRBD1 (5 bases). The CDR3 extends over 12 amino acids. V lost 1 base to trimming and J lost 15 bases, with 11 bases between them. Germline assignment: CDR1 SGHTS and CDR2 YDEGEE.

This clonotype was counted many times. This chain links TRBV10-3 with TRBJ1-1; TRBD1 agrees at 9 bases. The junction had 6 bases not matched to a gene; V was cut back by 7 bases and J by 0 bases. CDR1 is ENHRY and CDR2 is SYGVKD in the germline V gene. The CDR3 sequence is 15 residues long. The CDR3 sequence: CAIKTGGSVNTEAFF. Written as DNA, the CDR3 is TGTGCCATCAAGACAGGGGGTAGCGTGAACACTGAAGCTTTCTTT.

This clonotype was seen repeatedly, ten times or more. This rearrangement joins TRBV5-1 to TRBJ2-3; possible D gene TRBD1, 5 bases. The V gene lost 0 bases and the J gene lost 6 bases, with 8 bases spanning the gap. Looked up from germline, CDR1 is SGHRS and CDR2 is YFSETQ. This CDR3 has 13 amino acids. The CDR3 DNA is TGCGCCAGCAGCTTGGTTTCAGGGGATACGCAGTATTTT. Encoded protein: CASSLVSGDTQYF.

This clonotype was recorded at least ten times. The chain couples TRBV7-2 to TRBJ2-2, with TRBD1 matching 9 bases. Germline CDR1 and CDR2: SGHTA and FQGNSA. The CDR3 totals 15 residues. Trimming removed 5 bases from V and 5 bases from J; junction bases left unmatched: 6. The CDR3 DNA follows: TGTGCCAGCAGCCTAAACAGGGGGCTAACCGGGGAGCTGTTTTTT. It encodes CASSLNRGLTGELFF.

Ten or more counts support this clonotype. V usage is TRBV29-1 and J usage is TRBJ2-1, with a tentative D call TRBD2 (6 bases). Germline V CDR1 and CDR2: SQVTM, ANQGSEA. Trimming removed 3 bases from V and 7 bases from J, with 31 bases in between. This CDR3 has 19 amino acids. The chain's CDR3 is CSVDNPGPPGPRGRNEQFF. The CDR3 DNA follows: TGCAGCGTTGATAATCCGGGACCTCCGGGACCTCGGGGGAGGAATGAGCAGTTCTTC.

At least ten counts were recorded for this clonotype. V and J are TRBV11-2 and TRBJ2-7; D not resolved. Germline V gene sequence: CDR1 SGHAT, CDR2 FQNNGV. This CDR3 has 14 residues. V dropped 5 bases and J dropped 4 bases, with 15 bases sitting between them. CDR3 coding DNA: TGTGCCAGCAGCCCGAGGCTAGTGCAGTACGAGCAGTACGTC. Its protein product is CASSPRLVQYEQYV.

This clonotype occurred many times. The chain links TRBV3-1 to TRBJ2-1; D is perhaps TRBD1 or TRBD2 (5 bases each). CDR3 length equals 16 residues. CDR1 is LGHDT and CDR2 is YNNKEL in the germline V gene (reference sequence). V shed 0 bases and J shed 2 bases, with 11 bases lying between them. CDR3 sequence (DNA): TGTGCCAGCAGCCAAGATCTTGGGGGAACCTACAATGAGCAGTTCTTC. Translated: CASSQDLGGTYNEQFF.

A word on this clonotype: A read error may explain this, as a much larger clone is one base away. The CDR3 coding sequence is TGCAGTGCTGGTCGTTTAGCGGATACGCAGCATTTT. Amino acid sequence: CSAGRLADTQHF. The rearrangement uses TRBV20-1 and TRBJ2-3; D unresolved. The DNA end lines up better with TRBJ1-5; the J call may be wrong. The CDR3 loop spans 12 amino acids. Germline CDR1 is DFQATT and CDR2 is SNEGSKA (reference sequence).

The chain links TRBV7-9 to TRBJ1-6; D unclear. The germline CDR1 and CDR2 sequences are SEHNR and FQNEAQ (reference sequence). The V end was cut by 3 bases, the J end by 7 bases, with 10 bases between. The CDR3 spans 14 residues. CDR3 coding DNA: TGTGCCAGCAGCTTGGAGAGTTGGAATTCACCCCTCCACTTT. Translation: CASSLESWNSPLHF.

This clonotype was seen at least ten times. V usage is TRBV6-5 and J usage is TRBJ2-3, with TRBD1 matching over 8 bases. After removal of 6 bases from V and 2 bases from J, the junction contained 4 bases not matched to a gene. This CDR3 contains 14 residues. Per the germline V gene, CDR1 is MNHEY and CDR2 is SVGAGI. The CDR3 loop reads CASSSQGATDTQYF. CDR3 sequence (DNA): TGTGCCAGCAGCTCTCAGGGGGCCACAGATACGCAGTATTTT.

This clonotype was seen at least ten times. The chain combines TRBV19 with TRBJ1-2; D unresolved. CDR3 size: 10 residues. Germline V lookup: CDR1 LNHDA, CDR2 SQIVND (reference sequence). Trimming pared 9 bases from V and 7 bases from J, leaving 9 bases between. This chain's CDR3 is CASSDFGYTF. Written as DNA, the CDR3 is TGTGCCAGCTCGGACTTTGGCTACACCTTC. Looking up the rest from reference TRBV19 and TRBJ1-2 gives the full variable domain: DGGITQSPKYLFRKEGQNVTLSCEQNLNHDAMYWYRQDPGQGLRLIYYSQIVNDFQKGDIAEGYSVSREKKESFPLTVTSAQKNPTAFYLCASSDFGYTFGSGTRLTVV.

This clonotype has a count of ten or more. The chain carries TRBV5-1 and TRBJ1-1; 11 bases match TRBD1. Germline loops: CDR1 SGHRS, CDR2 YFSETQ. Trimming removed 3 bases from V and 5 bases from J; junction bases left unmatched: 3. The CDR3 is 14 amino acids. The chain's CDR3 is CASSSGQGGTEAFF. The DNA of the CDR3 is TGCGCCAGCAGCTCGGGACAGGGGGGGACTGAAGCTTTCTTT.

The sample holds many counts of this clonotype. The V and J genes are TRBV20-1 and TRBJ2-3; D possibly uses TRBD1 or TRBD2 (5 bases each). This CDR3 is built from 16 residues. V was cut by 0 bases and J by 4 bases, with 17 bases left in between. The germline gives CDR1 DFQATT, CDR2 SNEGSKA (reference sequence). CDR3 in amino acids: CSARDLYRPGPDTQYF. The CDR3 nucleotides are TGCAGTGCTAGAGATTTGTACAGACCGGGGCCAGATACGCAGTATTTT.

As for this clonotype: A read error may explain this, as a much larger clone is one base away. This chain links TRBV4-3 with TRBJ2-6, with TRBD1 matching over 9 bases. Germline V CDR1 and CDR2: LGHNA, YSLEER. The CDR3 contains 16 residues. CDR3 loop: CASSQGQGVGAHVLTF. The DNA for the CDR3 is TGCGCCAGCAGCCAAGGACAGGGGGTTGGGGCCCACGTCCTGACTTTC.

This clonotype was counted at least ten times. The chain joins TRBV7-9 to TRBJ2-5; TRBD2 is a possible D gene (6 bases). The V end lost 6 bases, the J end lost 0 bases, and 20 bases lay between the germline ends. This CDR3 has 17 amino acids. Germline V CDR1 and CDR2: SEHNR, FQNEAQ (reference sequence). CDR3 sequence: CASSQLARGDDQETQYF. CDR3 nucleotide sequence: TGTGCCAGCAGTCAGCTAGCGCGTGGTGATGACCAAGAGACCCAGTACTTC.